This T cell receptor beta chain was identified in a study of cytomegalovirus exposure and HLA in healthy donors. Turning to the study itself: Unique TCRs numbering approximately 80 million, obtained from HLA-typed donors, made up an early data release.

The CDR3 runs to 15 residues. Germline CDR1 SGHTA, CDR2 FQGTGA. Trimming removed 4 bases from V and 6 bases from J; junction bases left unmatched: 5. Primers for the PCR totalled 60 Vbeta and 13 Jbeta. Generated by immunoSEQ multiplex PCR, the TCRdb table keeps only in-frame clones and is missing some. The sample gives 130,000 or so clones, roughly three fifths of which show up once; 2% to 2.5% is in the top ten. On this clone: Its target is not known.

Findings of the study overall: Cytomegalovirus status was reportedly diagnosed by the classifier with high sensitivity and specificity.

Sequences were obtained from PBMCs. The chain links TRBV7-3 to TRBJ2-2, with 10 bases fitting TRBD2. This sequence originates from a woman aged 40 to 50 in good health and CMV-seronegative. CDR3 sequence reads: CASSSLAGFPGELFF. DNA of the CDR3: TGTGCCAGCAGCTCACTAGCGGGGTTTCCCGGGGAGCTGTTTTTT.